This T cell receptor beta chain came from a study of blood T cell repertoires in COVID-19. This clone has a single count. The protocol was immunoSEQ multiplex PCR, while the TCRdb copy is restricted to in-frame clones and leaves out a portion. Altogether around 25,000 clones are present, 88% being singletons, with the ten largest covering roughly 8.4%. Trimming took off 4 bases at V and 2 bases at J, with 15 bases between the two ends. The V gene's germline CDR1 is MNHEY and CDR2 SMNVEV (reference sequence). The CDR3 extends over 15 amino acids. J is TRBJ2-7 and V is TRBV27; the D gene is possibly TRBD2 (7 bases). The sequence was collected from a woman between 50 and 59 years old with active COVID-19. The sequenced sample consisted of peripheral blood. The chain's CDR3 is CASSYGAGAAYEQYF. CDR3 bases: TGTGCCAGCAGTTATGGGGCGGGGGCGGCCTACGAGCAGTACTTC.